Each of the 22 T cell receptor beta chains below was sequenced from the same sample in a study of PD-1 blockade in classical Hodgkin lymphoma. Sequencing used immunoSEQ multiplex PCR; TCRdb keeps in-frame clones, though not all of them. The sample holds 110,000 or so clones, 89% seen once. Patients all relapsed after autologous stem cell transplantation, and there was variation in brentuximab vedotin exposure. Specimen: peripheral blood mononuclear cells (PBMCs), collected before the second cycle of nivolumab. The receptor source for this set is a human donor with classical Hodgkin lymphoma.

Note on this clone: Other DNA sequences in the sample encode the same CDR3. The chain carries TRBV6-6 and TRBJ2-7; 14 positions agree with TRBD2. This CDR3 spans 15 amino acids. Germline loops: CDR1 MNHNY, CDR2 SVGAGI (reference sequence). V lost 7 bases, J lost 3 bases, and 5 bases stayed unmatched. Here the CDR3 reads CASKAGTSGSYEQYF. Written as DNA, the CDR3 is TGTGCCAGCAAGGCGGGGACTAGCGGGAGCTACGAGCAGTACTTC.

The gene calls are TRBV7-2 and TRBJ1-5; D remains ambiguous. The CDR3 covers 14 residues. Trimming stripped 3 bases from V and 2 bases from J, with 8 bases between. Germline V gene lookup returns CDR1 SGHTA and CDR2 FQGNSA. The CDR3 reads CASSLWGGNQPQHF. As DNA, the CDR3 is TGTGCCAGCAGCTTGTGGGGTGGCAATCAGCCCCAGCATTTT.

This clone has a single count. The chain recombines TRBV29-1 with TRBJ1-1; D ambiguous. V lost 7 bases and J 0 bases, leaving 12 bases between the germline ends. CDR3 size: 13 residues. Germline V gene sequence: CDR1 SQVTM, CDR2 ANQGSEA. CDR3 region: CSGRIQMNTEAFF. DNA of the CDR3: TGCAGCGGCAGAATACAGATGAACACTGAAGCTTTCTTT.

The chain is built from TRBV11-2 and TRBJ2-2; the match to TRBD2 covers 9 bases. Germline V gives CDR1 SGHAT, CDR2 FQNNGV. Trimming cost V 5 bases and J 4 bases; bases outside gene matches: 8. This CDR3 has 16 amino acids. The CDR3 here is CASSPILAGGTGELFF. The CDR3 DNA follows: TGTGCCAGCAGCCCAATACTAGCGGGCGGCACCGGGGAGCTGTTTTTT.

The chain employs TRBV13 and TRBJ2-1; D not certain. There are 11 residues in the CDR3. V was cut by 6 bases and J by 6 bases, with 6 bases left in between. Germline CDR1 PRHDT, CDR2 FYEKMQ (reference sequence). This CDR3 is CASSLSNEQFF. The DNA for the CDR3 is TGTGCCAGCAGTCTTTCCAATGAGCAGTTCTTC.

The J gene is TRBJ1-3, the V gene TRBV6-1, with D possibly TRBD1 on 6 matching bases. The V gene lost 8 bases and the J gene lost 7 bases, with 15 bases spanning the gap. The CDR3 is 13 residues long. Germline values: CDR1 MNHNS, CDR2 SASEGT. The CDR3 reads CASEGGVRNTIYF. In DNA, the CDR3 is TGTGCCAGCGAAGGGGGGGTTCGGAACACCATATATTTT.

The J gene is TRBJ2-7, the V gene TRBV14; the D is unclear. The V gene lost 8 bases and the J gene lost 2 bases, with 19 bases spanning the gap. Germline V gene data show CDR1 as SGHDN and CDR2 as FVKESK. The CDR3 loop spans 15 amino acids. CDR3 coding DNA: TGTGCCAGCTCAACCCTTAAGGAGCCTCCCTACGAGCAGTACTTC. It translates to CASSTLKEPPYEQYF. Supplemented by reference TRBV14 and TRBJ2-7, the full variable domain reads EAGVTQFPSHSVIEKGQTVTLRCDPISGHDNLYWYRRVMGKEIKFLLHFVKESKQDESGMPNNRFLAERTGGTYSTLKVQPAELEDSGVYFCASSTLKEPPYEQYFGPGTRLTVT.

The chain has TRBV19 and TRBJ1-2; D may be TRBD1 (5 bases). V gave up 2 bases and J gave up 4 bases, with 11 bases separating them. CDR3 size: 14 residues. CDR1 is LNHDA and CDR2 is SQIVND in the germline V gene (reference sequence). In DNA, the CDR3 is TGTGCCAGTAGTATATCGGGGACGGTCTATGGCTACACCTTC. Translated: CASSISGTVYGYTF.

This clone was detected once. The chain couples TRBV2 to TRBJ2-7; 9 bases match TRBD2. The CDR3 is 13 residues long. V shed 10 bases and J 5 bases; nucleotides not matched to a gene: 9. Per germline, CDR1 SNHLY and CDR2 FYNNEI. CDR3 sequence: CATHSGSRNEQYF. The CDR3 region has the DNA TGTGCCACCCATAGCGGGAGTCGTAACGAGCAGTACTTC.

This clone occurred a few times. This chain connects TRBV19 to TRBJ1-2, with unresolved D. This CDR3 region has 14 residues. Germline loops: CDR1 LNHDA, CDR2 SQIVND (reference sequence). The V and J ends lost 3 bases and 8 bases respectively, with 16 bases between them. The CDR3 DNA sequence: TGTGCCAGTAGTATTCCTTCAGCAGACTTGGGCTACACCTTC. This sequence encodes CASSIPSADLGYTF. Using reference TRBV19 and TRBJ1-2 for the parts outside the CDR3, the full variable domain is DGGITQSPKYLFRKEGQNVTLSCEQNLNHDAMYWYRQDPGQGLRLIYYSQIVNDFQKGDIAEGYSVSREKKESFPLTVTSAQKNPTAFYLCASSIPSADLGYTFGSGTRLTVV.

The rearrangement joins TRBV6-6 to TRBJ2-7, with D maybe TRBD1 (6 bases). The CDR3 has 14 amino acids. The germline V gene has CDR1 MNHNY and CDR2 SVGAGI (reference sequence). The V and J ends lost 2 bases and 2 bases respectively, with 10 bases between them. The chain's CDR3 is CASSYDTGTYEQYF. The CDR3 DNA is TGTGCCAGCAGTTACGACACAGGGACCTACGAGCAGTACTTC.

This rearrangement joins TRBV7-9 to TRBJ2-3; no firm D call. CDR3 size: 12 residues. The V end was cut by 1 base, the J end by 1 base, with 0 bases between. The germline gives CDR1 SEHNR, CDR2 FQNEAQ (reference sequence). CDR3 loop: CASSLGTDTQYF. In DNA form, the CDR3 reads TGTGCCAGCAGCTTAGGCACAGATACGCAGTATTTT. The full variable domain, its missing parts supplied by reference TRBV7-9 and TRBJ2-3, is DTGVSQNPRHKITKRGQNVTFRCDPISEHNRLYWYRQTLGQGPEFLTYFQNEAQLEKSRLLSDRFSAERPKGSFSTLEIQRTEQGDSAMYLCASSLGTDTQYFGPGTRLTVL.

The chain carries TRBV19 and TRBJ1-2; no definite D call. The CDR3 is 13 amino acids. Trimming stripped 3 bases from V and 7 bases from J, with 12 bases between. CDR1 is LNHDA, CDR2 SQIVND, per germline (reference sequence). The CDR3 region has the DNA TGTGCCAGTAGTATGGGATTGGTAGGTGGCTACACCTTC. Amino acids: CASSMGLVGGYTF.

The CDR3 loop reads CASADGTAGLVTQFF. As DNA, the CDR3 is TGTGCCAGCGCGGACGGGACAGCCGGACTAGTGACGCAGTTCTTC. The V gene is TRBV6-5, the J gene TRBJ2-1; TRBD1 or TRBD2 may be the D gene (7 bases each). Trimming left V 8 bases short and J 12 bases short, with 26 bases between. Germline V gives CDR1 MNHEY, CDR2 SVGAGI. The CDR3 has 15 residues.

This chain connects TRBV6-5 to TRBJ1-5; D is ambiguous. CDR3 size: 13 residues. V lost 6 bases and J lost 4, with 10 bases in between. The germline V gene encodes CDR1 MNHEY and CDR2 SVGAGI. The CDR3 nucleotides read TGTGCCAGCAGACGAGGAAATAATCAGCCCCAGCATTTT. Translated: CASRRGNNQPQHF.

V usage is TRBV28 and J usage is TRBJ1-1, with a possible D match to TRBD1 (6 bases). V was clipped by 3 bases and J by 2 bases, with 13 bases between them. The V gene's germline CDR1 is MDHEN and CDR2 SYDVKM. The CDR3 contains 15 residues. The CDR3 sequence is CASSFSGGVNTEAFF. The CDR3 coding sequence is TGTGCCAGCAGTTTCTCGGGGGGCGTAAACACTGAAGCTTTCTTT.

This chain connects TRBV11-2 to TRBJ2-3, with 7 bases fitting TRBD2. Germline V gene sequence: CDR1 SGHAT, CDR2 FQNNGV. J was trimmed by 0 bases and V by 5 bases; bases with no gene match: 8. The CDR3 contains 16 residues. The CDR3 spells CASSGFASGSTDTQYF. CDR3 DNA: TGTGCCAGCAGCGGCTTTGCTAGCGGAAGCACAGATACGCAGTATTTT.

This clone came up a few times. The chain has TRBV11-1 and TRBJ2-3; possible D gene TRBD2, 7 bases. The CDR3 spans 19 residues. Germline CDR1 reads SGHAT; CDR2 reads FQDESV (reference sequence). V lost 8 bases and J lost 3, with 30 bases in between. This CDR3 reads CASWGPPAPTSPRTDTQYF. The CDR3 DNA sequence: TGTGCCAGCTGGGGGCCCCCCGCTCCGACTAGCCCCAGAACAGATACGCAGTATTTT. Based on the CDR3 plus reference TRBV11-1 and TRBJ2-3, the full variable domain is EAEVAQSPRYKITEKSQAVAFWCDPISGHATLYWYRQILGQGPELLVQFQDESVVDDSQLPKDRFSAERLKGVDSTLKIQPAELGDSAMYLCASWGPPAPTSPRTDTQYFGPGTRLTVL.

This sequence joins TRBV28 and TRBJ2-1; no definite D call. The CDR3 is 10 residues long. Germline V lookup: CDR1 MDHEN, CDR2 SYDVKM. Trimming removed 3 bases at V and 6 bases at J, with 0 bases between. Written as DNA, the CDR3 is TGTGCCAGCAGTTTCAATGAGCAGTTCTTC. As protein: CASSFNEQFF.

The J gene is TRBJ1-1, the V gene TRBV7-9; D is undetermined. The length of the CDR3 is 13 residues. V was cut by 1 base and J by 3 bases, with 6 bases left in between. CDR1 and CDR2 (germline): SEHNR, FQNEAQ (reference sequence). The CDR3 region is CASSLEWDTEAFF. As DNA, the CDR3 is TGTGCCAGCAGCTTAGAGTGGGACACTGAAGCTTTCTTT.

This clone was seen a handful of times. The rearrangement joins TRBV4-1 to TRBJ1-2; 8 nucleotides match TRBD1. The J segment lost 0 bases and the V segment lost 4 bases, leaving 7 bases of the junction unmatched. The length of the CDR3 is 16 residues. Germline CDR1 is MGHRA and CDR2 is YSYEKL. CDR3 DNA sequence: TGCGCCAGCAGCCGTGGACAGGGCCCTGCTAACTATGGCTACACCTTC. It specifies CASSRGQGPANYGYTF.

V and J are TRBV6-6 and TRBJ2-7; D gene unclear. Trimming shortened V by 0 bases and J by 2 bases, and 8 bases separated the two germline ends. CDR3 length equals 14 residues. Germline V CDR1 and CDR2: MNHNY, SVGAGI (reference sequence). Here the CDR3 reads CASSYSGSTYEQYF. CDR3 in DNA: TGTGCCAGCAGTTACTCGGGCAGTACCTACGAGCAGTACTTC.